The 31 T cell receptor beta chains listed next were all sequenced from one sample in a study of beta chain features in type 1 diabetes (dated by TCRdb to the late 2010s). What the research found in general, with its limitations: In all four CD4+ subsets, TCRB CDR3 length was moderately but significantly shorter in type 1 diabetes patients.

Library preparation employed the immunoSEQ multiplex PCR assay. All of the isolated RNA was reverse transcribed with the High Capacity cDNA Reverse Transcription Kit, so expressed TCRB transcripts were sequenced. The immuneACCESS repertoire file appears here via TCRdb, limited to in-frame rearrangements. These files lack a portion of the clones; in checked studies, under half of the deficit traces to unresolved V genes, and the cause of the others is not known. This sample has roughly 150,000 clones in its table, and less than 9.5% of those were observed once. About 0.9% of the sample is taken by the ten largest. For these TCRs, the target antigens are not known. The sample was central memory CD4+ T cells from blood. Source of these receptors: a woman aged 40 to 50 with type 1 diabetes.

This clone was counted only a few times. The chain has TRBV6-5 and TRBJ1-2, with 8 bases fitting TRBD1. Germline values: CDR1 MNHEY, CDR2 SVGAGI. The CDR3 loop spans 14 amino acids. With 10 bases clipped from V and 0 bases from J, the junction kept 7 bases outside the gene matches. CDR3 DNA sequence: TGTGCCACACAAAGGGGACAGGCTAACTATGGCTACACCTTC. It translates to CATQRGQANYGYTF.

This clone was found a few times. This chain connects TRBV18 to TRBJ2-5; possible D gene TRBD1, 7 bases. CDR3 length equals 16 residues. Germline loops: CDR1 KGHSH, CDR2 LQKENI. V lost 3 bases and J 5 bases, leaving 19 bases between the germline ends. This chain's CDR3 is CASSPPASTGRETQYF. CDR3 in DNA: TGTGCCAGCTCACCGCCAGCTTCGACAGGGAGGGAGACCCAGTACTTC.

V usage is TRBV18 and J usage is TRBJ1-2; a weak D match, TRBD1 (6 bases). The CDR3 is 17 residues long. The V and J ends lost 4 bases and 6 bases respectively, with 24 bases between them. Germline V gene sequence: CDR1 KGHSH, CDR2 LQKENI. As DNA, the CDR3 is TGTGCCAGCTCACAGTCCTCCAGAGGTCTGGACAGCAATGGCTACACCTTC. Translated, it gives CASSQSSRGLDSNGYTF. The full variable domain, rest sourced from reference TRBV18 and TRBJ1-2, is NAGVMQNPRHLVRRRGQEARLRCSPMKGHSHVYWYRQLPEEGLKFMVYLQKENIIDESGMPKERFSAEFPKEGPSILRIQQVVRGDSAAYFCASSQSSRGLDSNGYTFGSGTRLTVV.

This clone has more than one count but fewer than ten. The V gene is TRBV9, the J gene TRBJ2-7; perhaps TRBD2 as D (6 bases). V lost 4 bases to trimming and J lost 0 bases, with 11 bases between them. The CDR3 sequence is 14 residues long. The germline V gene encodes CDR1 SGDLS and CDR2 YYNGEE. In DNA form, the CDR3 reads TGTGCCAGCAGCCCTGGACTAACCTCCTACGAGCAGTACTTC. Its translation is CASSPGLTSYEQYF. Filled out from reference TRBV9 and TRBJ2-7, the complete variable domain reads DSGVTQTPKHLITATGQRVTLRCSPRSGDLSVYWYQQSLDQGLQFLIQYYNGEERAKGNILERFSAQQFPDLHSELNLSSLELGDSALYFCASSPGLTSYEQYFGPGTRLTVT.

The chain has TRBV18 and TRBJ2-7; TRBD1 agrees at 9 bases. Germline V gene sequence: CDR1 KGHSH, CDR2 LQKENI. This CDR3 spans 14 amino acids. J was trimmed by 6 bases and V by 3 bases; bases with no gene match: 6. CDR3 nucleotides: TGTGCCAGCTCACCGGACAGGGGTCGGGGCGAGCAGTACTTC. Protein product: CASSPDRGRGEQYF.

The V and J genes are TRBV7-2 and TRBJ2-7, with a possible D match to TRBD2 (6 bases). Trimming cost V 3 bases and J 6 bases, with 6 bases left between them. This CDR3 contains 11 residues. Germline CDR1 is SGHTA and CDR2 is FQGNSA. CDR3 DNA sequence: TGTGCCAGCAGCTTCGGGGGCGAGCAGTACTTC. Translation: CASSFGGEQYF.

The chain links TRBV5-1 to TRBJ2-1, with D possibly matching TRBD1 (7 bases). V lost 1 base, J lost 0 bases, and 8 bases lay in between. Germline CDR1 and CDR2: SGHRS and YFSETQ. The CDR3 is 15 amino acids. CDR3 loop: CASSLQGGSYNEQFF. The CDR3 coding sequence is TGCGCCAGCAGCTTGCAGGGGGGCTCCTACAATGAGCAGTTCTTC. Variable domain in full (rest from reference TRBV5-1 and TRBJ2-1): KAGVTQTPRYLIKTRGQQVTLSCSPISGHRSVSWYQQTPGQGLQFLFEYFSETQRNKGNFPGRFSGRQFSNSRSEMNVSTLELGDSALYLCASSLQGGSYNEQFFGPGTRLTVL.

This clone was counted only a few times. This chain links TRBV7-2 with TRBJ1-1; 8 nucleotides match TRBD1. The V gene's germline CDR1 is SGHTA and CDR2 FQGNSA. The CDR3 has 14 residues. The V and J ends lost 2 bases and 5 bases, in that order; junction bases with no gene match: 4. DNA of the CDR3: TGTGCCAGCAGCTTATGGCAGGGGGCAACTGAAGCTTTCTTT. Its protein is CASSLWQGATEAFF.

The chain is built from TRBV7-9 and TRBJ1-1, with 8 nucleotides matching TRBD1. The CDR3 runs 14 residues. Trimming cost V 4 bases and J 6 bases; bases outside gene matches: 7. The germline V gene encodes CDR1 SEHNR and CDR2 FQNEAQ (reference sequence). The CDR3 reads CASSWGGTGPEAFF. DNA for the CDR3: TGTGCCAGCAGCTGGGGCGGGACAGGTCCTGAAGCTTTCTTT.

This clone was counted between two and nine times. The chain employs TRBV7-9 and TRBJ2-2, with D tentatively TRBD2 (6 bases). The CDR3 has 17 amino acids. The germline V and J ends were trimmed by 1 base and 3 bases, with 15 bases remaining between them. Germline CDR1 and CDR2: SEHNR and FQNEAQ (reference sequence). The chain's CDR3 is CASSLDPFGSYTGELFF. The CDR3 nucleotides read TGTGCCAGCAGCTTAGACCCCTTCGGGAGTTACACCGGGGAGCTGTTTTTT.

This clone appeared a few times. This chain links TRBV5-1 with TRBJ2-5, with D possibly matching TRBD2 (6 bases). From germline, CDR1 is SGHRS and CDR2 YFSETQ. This CDR3 is built from 15 residues. Trimming cost V 4 bases and J 2 bases, with 15 bases left between them. The CDR3 DNA is TGCGCCAGCAGCGGGGGGACGGCCACGCAAGAGACCCAGTACTTC. Protein: CASSGGTATQETQYF. The full variable domain, rest sourced from reference TRBV5-1 and TRBJ2-5, is KAGVTQTPRYLIKTRGQQVTLSCSPISGHRSVSWYQQTPGQGLQFLFEYFSETQRNKGNFPGRFSGRQFSNSRSEMNVSTLELGDSALYLCASSGGTATQETQYFGPGTRLLVL.

This clone was seen a handful of times. J is TRBJ1-4 and V is TRBV7-2; 10 bases fit TRBD1. Looked up from germline, CDR1 is SGHTA and CDR2 is FQGNSA. J was trimmed by 5 bases and V by 5 bases; bases with no gene match: 8. This CDR3 contains 16 residues. Written as DNA, the CDR3 is TGTGCCAGCAGCGAGGGACAGGGGACCGAGAATGAAAAACTGTTTTTT. It yields the protein CASSEGQGTENEKLFF.

In this sample, this clone turned up a few times. The chain links TRBV7-9 to TRBJ2-7, with TRBD2 matching over 7 bases. The CDR3 spans 14 residues. The J segment lost 7 bases and the V segment lost 2 bases, leaving 8 bases of the junction unmatched. Per germline, CDR1 SEHNR and CDR2 FQNEAQ (reference sequence). CDR3 sequence: CASSLSGARGEQYF. In nucleotides, the CDR3 is TGTGCCAGCAGCTTAAGCGGGGCTCGGGGGGAGCAGTACTTC. The entire variable domain, with the rest obtained from reference TRBV7-9 and TRBJ2-7, is as follows: DTGVSQNPRHKITKRGQNVTFRCDPISEHNRLYWYRQTLGQGPEFLTYFQNEAQLEKSRLLSDRFSAERPKGSFSTLEIQRTEQGDSAMYLCASSLSGARGEQYFGPGTRLTVT.

This clone was observed a handful of times. This sequence joins TRBV30 and TRBJ1-4; 8 nucleotides align to TRBD1. CDR3 size: 13 residues. Germline V CDR1 and CDR2: GTSNPN, SVGIG (reference sequence). V was clipped by 2 bases and J by 7 bases; unmatched bases: 3. In nucleotides, the CDR3 is TGTGCCTGGAGTAGGACAGGGTCTGAAAAACTGTTTTTT. Translation gives CAWSRTGSEKLFF.

This clone was counted only a few times. The J gene is TRBJ2-2, the V gene TRBV9; the D gene is possibly TRBD1 (7 bases). Germline V gives CDR1 SGDLS, CDR2 YYNGEE. Trimming removed 8 bases at V and 1 base at J, with 18 bases between. The CDR3 sequence is 16 residues long. CDR3 sequence: CASGIQGRGNTGELFF. The CDR3, as DNA: TGTGCCAGTGGGATACAGGGGCGGGGGAACACCGGGGAGCTGTTTTTT.

This clone was found a few times. This chain connects TRBV27 to TRBJ2-1; tentative D call: TRBD1 (5 bases). This CDR3 has 13 residues. Germline CDR1 and CDR2: MNHEY and SMNVEV (reference sequence). Trimming took 6 bases from V and 14 from J, leaving 20 bases between them. The CDR3 is CASSPGLGIREFF. Written as DNA, the CDR3 is TGTGCCAGCAGCCCAGGGTTAGGGATCCGAGAGTTCTTC.

The V and J genes are TRBV5-1 and TRBJ2-1; 7 nucleotides agree with TRBD2. Trimming removed 4 bases from V and 1 base from J; junction bases left unmatched: 5. Germline CDR1 SGHRS, CDR2 YFSETQ. This CDR3 comprises 15 residues. This CDR3 reads CASSPSGPSYNEQFF. In DNA, the CDR3 is TGCGCCAGCAGCCCTAGCGGTCCTTCCTACAATGAGCAGTTCTTC. The full variable domain, with the rest looked up from reference TRBV5-1 and TRBJ2-1, is KAGVTQTPRYLIKTRGQQVTLSCSPISGHRSVSWYQQTPGQGLQFLFEYFSETQRNKGNFPGRFSGRQFSNSRSEMNVSTLELGDSALYLCASSPSGPSYNEQFFGPGTRLTVL.

The chain has TRBV18 and TRBJ1-2; D remains ambiguous. This CDR3 contains 14 residues. Germline CDR1 reads KGHSH; CDR2 reads LQKENI. V dropped 3 bases and J dropped 7 bases, with 15 bases sitting between them. CDR3: CASSPSRGGFGYTF. In DNA form, the CDR3 reads TGTGCCAGCTCACCTTCCCGTGGAGGATTTGGCTACACCTTC.

The gene calls are TRBV5-1 and TRBJ2-2; 7 bases agree with TRBD2. The germline CDR1 and CDR2 sequences are SGHRS and YFSETQ. This CDR3 contains 19 residues. V dropped 0 bases and J dropped 1; count of bases not matched to a gene: 12. The CDR3 sequence is CASSLAAAAGVENTGELFF. In DNA, the CDR3 is TGCGCCAGCAGCTTGGCCGCGGCGGCGGGGGTTGAGAACACCGGGGAGCTGTTTTTT.

J is TRBJ2-2 and V is TRBV4-3, with 7 bases identical to TRBD1. V lost 0 bases, J lost 13 bases, and 8 bases stayed unmatched. Germline assignment: CDR1 LGHNA and CDR2 YSLEER. The CDR3 sequence is 14 residues long. The CDR3 DNA follows: TGCGCCAGCAGCCAAGAACCCCGGGACAGCTCGCTGTTTTTT. Residues: CASSQEPRDSSLFF.

This clone was recorded many times. The chain joins TRBV4-3 to TRBJ2-1; D may be TRBD2 (6 bases). The CDR3 is made up of 18 amino acids. V lost 1 base, J lost 5 bases, and 21 bases lay in between. Per germline, CDR1 LGHNA and CDR2 YSLEER. The CDR3 nucleotides are TGCGCCAGCAGCCAAGGAATGGGATCACTAGGGAGGAACAATGAGCAGTTCTTC. Translated: CASSQGMGSLGRNNEQFF.

This clone was recorded a few times. The chain carries TRBV7-9 and TRBJ2-1, with 9 bases identical to TRBD1. This CDR3 contains 15 residues. Germline-derived CDR1 and CDR2 are SEHNR and FQNEAQ (reference sequence). J lost 9 bases, V lost 4 bases, and 10 bases had no gene match. CDR3: CASSSSGTGPGEQFF. The CDR3, as DNA: TGTGCCAGCAGCTCGTCCGGGACAGGGCCCGGTGAGCAGTTCTTC. Combining the CDR3 with reference TRBV7-9 and TRBJ2-1 gives the whole variable domain DTGVSQNPRHKITKRGQNVTFRCDPISEHNRLYWYRQTLGQGPEFLTYFQNEAQLEKSRLLSDRFSAERPKGSFSTLEIQRTEQGDSAMYLCASSSSGTGPGEQFFGPGTRLTVL.

The CDR3 protein is CSARSPNEQFF. The CDR3 region has the DNA TGCAGTGCTAGATCCCCGAATGAGCAGTTCTTC. V usage is TRBV20-1 and J usage is TRBJ2-1; D uncertain. V dropped 2 bases and J dropped 7 bases, with 6 bases sitting between them. Germline assignment: CDR1 DFQATT and CDR2 SNEGSKA (reference sequence). The CDR3 has 11 residues.

CDR3 nucleotide sequence: TGCAGCGTTCTCGGGTCCGACTCTGGAAACACCATATATTTT. As protein: CSVLGSDSGNTIYF. V gene TRBV29-1 combines with J gene TRBJ1-3; the D is unclear. V gave up 5 bases and J gave up 0 bases, with 11 bases separating them. CDR3 size: 14 residues. Germline CDR1 and CDR2: SQVTM and ANQGSEA.

The chain couples TRBV5-1 to TRBJ2-3; possibly TRBD2 for D (6 bases). CDR1 is SGHRS, CDR2 YFSETQ, per germline. The CDR3 covers 16 residues. The V end lost 0 bases, the J end lost 0 bases, and 11 bases lay between the germline ends. Here the CDR3 DNA reads TGCGCCAGCAGCTTGGGCACTAGCAGCAGCACAGATACGCAGTATTTT. This gives the protein CASSLGTSSSTDTQYF.

Only a few counts were recorded for this clone. This chain joins TRBV7-9 and TRBJ2-2; D is perhaps TRBD2 (7 bases). This CDR3 region has 17 residues. V lost 5 bases, J lost 6 bases, and 22 bases lay in between. In germline, CDR1 is SEHNR, CDR2 FQNEAQ (reference sequence). Here the CDR3 DNA reads TGTGCCAGCAGCCCCCCGGTATGGGGGGGGCTGGCCGGGGAGCTGTTTTTT. It translates to CASSPPVWGGLAGELFF.

The sample holds many counts of this clone. CDR3 DNA sequence: TGTGCCAGCACCGGACAGGCGCAGGCTTTCTTT. Its protein is CASTGQAQAFF. This chain links TRBV6-6 with TRBJ1-1, with TRBD1 matching over 7 bases. V shed 7 bases and J 11 bases; nucleotides not matched to a gene: 7. This CDR3 comprises 11 residues. From germline, CDR1 is MNHNY and CDR2 SVGAGI (reference sequence).

This clone was observed a few times. V usage is TRBV6-6 and J usage is TRBJ1-5; D not certain. The CDR3 has 12 amino acids. The V end lost 2 bases, the J end lost 5 bases, and 4 bases lay between the germline ends. CDR1 MNHNY and CDR2 SVGAGI come from the germline V gene (reference sequence). Here the CDR3 DNA reads TGTGCCAGCAGTTACGGAGATCAGCCCCAGCATTTT. Residues: CASSYGDQPQHF.

The chain links TRBV6-5 to TRBJ1-1; unclear D gene. Trimming removed 2 bases at V and 1 base at J, with 11 bases between. The CDR3 covers 15 residues. Germline V gene data show CDR1 as MNHEY and CDR2 as SVGAGI. The CDR3 reads CASSYDHTENTEAFF. CDR3 DNA: TGTGCCAGCAGTTACGACCATACAGAGAACACTGAAGCTTTCTTT.

The chain employs TRBV7-2 and TRBJ2-5, with 7 bases aligning to TRBD1. The CDR3 runs to 15 residues. CDR1 SGHTA and CDR2 FQGNSA come from the germline V gene. V was clipped by 8 bases and J by 4 bases; unmatched bases: 13. This chain's CDR3 is CASRGRSGGGETQYF. CDR3 bases: TGTGCCAGCCGGGGACGATCAGGGGGTGGAGAGACCCAGTACTTC. The whole variable domain, filled in from reference TRBV7-2 and TRBJ2-5, reads GAGVSQSPSNKVTEKGKDVELRCDPISGHTALYWYRQSLGQGLEFLIYFQGNSAPDKSGLPSDRFSAERTGGSVSTLTIQRTQQEDSAVYLCASRGRSGGGETQYFGPGTRLLVL.

This clone was recorded a few times. The rearrangement joins TRBV4-3 to TRBJ2-5, with 10 nucleotides matching TRBD1. This CDR3 has 16 amino acids. V shed 0 bases, J shed 4 bases, and the junction held 5 bases outside the gene matches. Germline V gene sequence: CDR1 LGHNA, CDR2 YSLEER. The CDR3: CASSQDRGTGAETQYF. Here the CDR3 DNA reads TGCGCCAGCAGCCAAGATCGGGGGACAGGGGCAGAGACCCAGTACTTC.